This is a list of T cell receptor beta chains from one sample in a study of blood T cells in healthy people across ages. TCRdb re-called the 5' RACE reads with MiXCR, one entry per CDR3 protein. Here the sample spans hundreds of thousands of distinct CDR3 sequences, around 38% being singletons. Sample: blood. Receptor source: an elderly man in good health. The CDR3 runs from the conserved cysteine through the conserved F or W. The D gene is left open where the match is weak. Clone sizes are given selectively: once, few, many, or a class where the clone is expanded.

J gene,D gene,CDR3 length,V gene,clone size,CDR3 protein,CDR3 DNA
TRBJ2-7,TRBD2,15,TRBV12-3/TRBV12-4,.,CASSLGLAVYYEQYF,TGTGCCAGCAGTTTAGGACTAGCGGTCTACTACGAGCAGTACTTC
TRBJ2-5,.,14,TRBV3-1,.,CASSQGHLYDEQYF,TGTGCCAGCAGCCAAGGGCACCTCTACGATGAGCAGTACTTC
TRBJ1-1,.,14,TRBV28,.,CASSLRVGNTEAFF,TGTGCCAGCAGTCTACGGGTGGGGAACACTGAAGCTTTCTTT
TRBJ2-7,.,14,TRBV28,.,CASSLSGLTYEQYF,TGTGCCAGCAGTTTGTCAGGGCTAACCTACGAGCAGTACTTC
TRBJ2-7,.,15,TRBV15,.,CATSITPGGINEQYF,TGTGCCACCAGCATAACCCCAGGGGGGATCAATGAGCAGTACTTC
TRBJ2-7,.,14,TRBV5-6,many,CASSSGPRLEEQYF,TGTGCCAGCAGCTCCGGACCCCGTTTGGAAGAGCAGTACTTC
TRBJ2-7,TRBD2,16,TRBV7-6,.,CASSLAKPSGNYEQYF,TGTGCCAGCAGCTTAGCGAAACCTAGCGGGAACTACGAGCAGTACTTC
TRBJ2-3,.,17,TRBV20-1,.,CSARGVRPGAGTATQYF,TGCAGTGCTAGGGGGGTAAGACCCGGAGCTGGCACAGCTACGCAGTATTTT
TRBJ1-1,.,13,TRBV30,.,CAWSVKGSTEAFF,TGTGCCTGGAGTGTAAAGGGGTCCACTGAAGCTTTCTTT
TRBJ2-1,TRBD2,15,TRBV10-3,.,CAISEGTSGGNEQFF,TGTGCCATCAGTGAAGGTACTAGCGGGGGGAATGAGCAGTTCTTC
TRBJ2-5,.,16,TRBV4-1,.,CASSQELGQRQETQYF,TGCGCCAGCAGCCAAGAATTAGGACAGAGACAAGAGACCCAGTACTTC
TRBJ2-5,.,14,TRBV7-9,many,CASSLLVSQETQYF,TGTGCCAGCAGCTTACTGGTATCGCAAGAGACCCAGTACTTC
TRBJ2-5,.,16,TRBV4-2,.,CASSRGSARGQETQYF,TGTGCCAGCAGCCGGGGGTCCGCGCGGGGCCAAGAGACCCAGTACTTC
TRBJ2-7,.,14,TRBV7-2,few,CASSVTPEGYEQYF,TGTGCCAGCAGCGTGACACCGGAGGGATACGAGCAGTACTTC
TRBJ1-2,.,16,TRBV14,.,CASSHPHGTGWYGYTF,TGTGCCAGCAGCCACCCCCACGGGACCGGGTGGTATGGCTACACCTTC
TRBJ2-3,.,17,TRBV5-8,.,CASSFLGGRRGTDTQYF,TGTGCCAGCAGCTTCCTGGGGGGTCGTCGGGGCACAGATACGCAGTATTTT
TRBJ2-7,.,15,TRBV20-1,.,CSARDPGTVADEQYF,TGCAGTGCTAGAGACCCCGGGACTGTAGCCGACGAGCAGTACTTC
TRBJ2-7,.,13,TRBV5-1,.,CASSPRPGWEQYF,TGCGCCAGCAGCCCGCGACCTGGGTGGGAGCAGTACTTC
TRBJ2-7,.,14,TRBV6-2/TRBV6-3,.,CASRPPGSSYEQYF,TGTGCCAGCAGGCCTCCAGGGTCCTCCTACGAGCAGTACTTC
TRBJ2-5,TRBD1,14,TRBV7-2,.,CASSEGTGAETQYF,TGTGCCAGCAGCGAGGGGACAGGGGCTGAGACCCAGTACTTC
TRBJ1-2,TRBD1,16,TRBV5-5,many,CASSSTGTGRGYGYTF,TGTGCCAGCAGCTCGACCGGGACAGGGAGAGGCTATGGCTACACCTTC
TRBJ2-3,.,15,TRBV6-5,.,CASSYSPTGTDTQYF,TGTGCCAGCAGTTACTCCCCGACAGGCACAGATACGCAGTATTTT
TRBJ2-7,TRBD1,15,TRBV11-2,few,CASSYDRVGSYEQYF,TGTGCCAGCAGCTACGACAGGGTTGGCTCCTACGAGCAGTACTTC
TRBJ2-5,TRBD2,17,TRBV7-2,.,CASSLWGLAGGQETQYF,TGTGCCAGCAGCTTATGGGGGCTAGCGGGGGGGCAAGAGACCCAGTACTTC
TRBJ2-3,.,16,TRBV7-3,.,CASSLGSAASTDTQYF,TGTGCCAGCAGCTTAGGGTCGGCGGCTAGCACAGATACGCAGTATTTT
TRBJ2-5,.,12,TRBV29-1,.,CSVWRGEETQYF,TGCAGCGTTTGGCGGGGAGAAGAGACCCAGTACTTC
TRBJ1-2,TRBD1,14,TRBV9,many,CASSVGTGDFGYTF,TGTGCCAGCAGCGTGGGGACAGGGGATTTCGGCTACACCTTC
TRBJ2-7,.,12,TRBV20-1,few,CSARYSSYEQYF,TGCAGTGCTAGGTACTCCTCCTACGAGCAGTACTTC
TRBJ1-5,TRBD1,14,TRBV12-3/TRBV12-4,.,CASSWARGLQPQHF,TGTGCCAGCAGTTGGGCCAGGGGGCTTCAGCCCCAGCATTTT
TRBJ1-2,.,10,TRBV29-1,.,CSVGGYGYTF,TGCAGCGTAGGGGGCTATGGCTACACCTTC
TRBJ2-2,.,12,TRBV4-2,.,CASSQTSGELFF,TGTGCCAGCAGCCAAACTTCCGGGGAGCTGTTTTTT
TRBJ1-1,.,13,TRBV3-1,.,CASSQDARTEAFF,TGTGCCAGCAGCCAAGATGCCAGGACTGAAGCTTTCTTT
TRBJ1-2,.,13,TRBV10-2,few,CASSELRGGGYTF,TGCGCCAGCAGTGAGCTCCGGGGGGGTGGCTACACCTTC
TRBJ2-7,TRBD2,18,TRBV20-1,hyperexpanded,CSARVVEGAGGPRYEQYF,TGCAGTGCTAGAGTAGTGGAAGGGGCGGGAGGGCCGCGATACGAGCAGTACTTC
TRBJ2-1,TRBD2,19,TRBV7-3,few,CASSLNSVAGASSYNEQFF,TGTGCCAGCAGCTTAAATTCGGTAGCGGGAGCTAGTTCCTACAATGAGCAGTTCTTC
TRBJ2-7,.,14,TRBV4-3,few,CASSQRVGTKEQYF,TGCGCCAGCAGCCAGAGGGTGGGGACCAAGGAGCAGTACTTC
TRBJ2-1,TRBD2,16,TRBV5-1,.,CASSPTGTSGTNEQFF,TGCGCCAGCAGCCCTACCGGGACTAGCGGGACCAATGAGCAGTTCTTC
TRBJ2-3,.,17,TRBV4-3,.,CASSQDLLGGPGDTQYF,TGCGCCAGCAGCCAAGATCTTTTGGGGGGGCCGGGAGATACGCAGTATTTT
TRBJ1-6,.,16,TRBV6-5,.,CASIAHRNLNNSPLHF,TGTGCCAGCATAGCACACAGGAACCTTAATAATTCACCCCTCCACTTT
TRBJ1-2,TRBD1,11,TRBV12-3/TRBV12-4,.,CAGIYRGGYTF,TGTGCCGGCATCTACAGGGGAGGCTACACCTTC
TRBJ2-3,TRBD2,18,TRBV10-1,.,CASSDKAQQRDPLDTQYF,TGCGCCAGCAGTGATAAGGCACAGCAGCGGGACCCTTTGGATACGCAGTATTTT
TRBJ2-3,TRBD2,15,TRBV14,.,CASSLSGGVSDTQYF,TGTGCCAGCAGCCTGAGCGGGGGGGTCTCAGATACGCAGTATTTT
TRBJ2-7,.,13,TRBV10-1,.,CASSASGFEEQYF,TGCGCCAGCAGTGCTAGTGGATTTGAGGAGCAGTACTTC
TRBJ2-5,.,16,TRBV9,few,CASSVADSHQIETQYF,TGTGCCAGCAGCGTCGCCGACTCCCACCAGATAGAGACCCAGTACTTC
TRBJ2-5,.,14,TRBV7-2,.,CASSLALGFETQYF,TGTGCTAGCAGCTTAGCGCTGGGGTTCGAGACCCAGTACTTC
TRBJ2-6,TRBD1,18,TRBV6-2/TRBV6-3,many,CASSYTTGQGAGANVLTF,TGTGCCAGCAGCTACACAACGGGACAGGGGGCTGGGGCCAACGTCCTGACTTTC
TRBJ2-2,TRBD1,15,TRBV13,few,CASDKGGARTGELFF,TGTGCCAGCGACAAAGGGGGCGCACGGACCGGGGAGCTGTTTTTT
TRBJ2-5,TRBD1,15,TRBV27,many,CASSHRDRVQETQYF,TGTGCCAGCAGTCACCGGGACAGGGTACAAGAGACCCAGTACTTC
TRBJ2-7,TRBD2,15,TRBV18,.,CASSPPSSGVYEQYF,TGTGCCAGCTCACCACCGAGTAGCGGGGTTTACGAGCAGTACTTC